This TCR beta chain was retrieved from a study of radiotherapy plus CTLA-4 blockade in lung cancer. Overall study findings and caveats: According to reports, early shifts in blood T cell clones, alongside interferon-beta, forecast response most accurately. TCR clones originating in tumors grew in number in blood after radiotherapy plus ipilimumab.

Germline V gives CDR1 SGHNT, CDR2 YENEEA. With 5 bases clipped from V and 7 bases from J, the junction kept 5 bases outside the gene matches. This CDR3 is built from 13 residues. As for this clone: Antigen: not known.

Those patients who had chemo-refractory metastatic non-small-cell lung cancer were given focal radiation along with CTLA-4 blockade through ipilimumab. Clones were read by immunoSEQ multiplex PCR, and TCRdb kept only the in-frame ones, dropping some. The sample includes more than 100,000 clones, approximately 90% of them seen just once. Sequences were derived from peripheral blood, sampled from a patient treated with radiotherapy plus ipilimumab. The chain employs TRBV11-3 and TRBJ2-1, with 7 bases lining up with TRBD2. This sequence originates from a human donor with non-small cell lung cancer that progressed on radiotherapy plus ipilimumab. CDR3 loop: CASSEGGRNEQFF. CDR3 bases: TGTGCCAGCAGCGAGGGCGGGAGAAATGAGCAGTTCTTC. Complete variable domain (other parts from reference TRBV11-3 and TRBJ2-1): EAGVVQSPRYKIIEKKQPVAFWCNPISGHNTLYWYLQNLGQGPELLIRYENEEAVDDSQLPKDRFSAERLKGVDSTLKIQPAELGDSAVYLCASSEGGRNEQFFGPGTRLTVL.